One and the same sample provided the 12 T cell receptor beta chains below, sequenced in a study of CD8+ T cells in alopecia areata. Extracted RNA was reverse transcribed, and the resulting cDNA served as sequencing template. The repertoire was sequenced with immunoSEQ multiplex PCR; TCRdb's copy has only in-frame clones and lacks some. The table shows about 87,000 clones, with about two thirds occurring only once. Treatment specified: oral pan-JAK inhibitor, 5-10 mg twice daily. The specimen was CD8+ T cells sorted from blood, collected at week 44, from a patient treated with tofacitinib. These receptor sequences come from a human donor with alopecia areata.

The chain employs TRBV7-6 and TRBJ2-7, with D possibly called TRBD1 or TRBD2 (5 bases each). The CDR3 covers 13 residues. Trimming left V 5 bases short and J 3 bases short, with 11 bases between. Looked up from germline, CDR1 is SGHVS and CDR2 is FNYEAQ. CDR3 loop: CASSRDGDYEQYF. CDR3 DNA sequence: TGTGCCAGCAGCAGGGACGGGGACTACGAGCAGTACTTC.

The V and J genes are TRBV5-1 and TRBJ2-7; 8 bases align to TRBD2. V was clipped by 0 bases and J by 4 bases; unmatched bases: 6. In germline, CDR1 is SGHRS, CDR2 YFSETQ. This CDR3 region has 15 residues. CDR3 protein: CASSLGSGGRYEQYF. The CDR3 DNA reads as TGCGCCAGCAGCTTGGGGAGCGGGGGTCGATACGAGCAGTACTTC.

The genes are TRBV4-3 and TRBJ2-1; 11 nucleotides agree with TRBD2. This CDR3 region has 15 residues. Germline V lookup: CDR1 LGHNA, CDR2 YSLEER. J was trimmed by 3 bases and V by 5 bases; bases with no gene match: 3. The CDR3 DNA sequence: TGCGCCAGCAGCTACGGGACTAGCGGCTACAATGAGCAGTTCTTC. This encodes CASSYGTSGYNEQFF.

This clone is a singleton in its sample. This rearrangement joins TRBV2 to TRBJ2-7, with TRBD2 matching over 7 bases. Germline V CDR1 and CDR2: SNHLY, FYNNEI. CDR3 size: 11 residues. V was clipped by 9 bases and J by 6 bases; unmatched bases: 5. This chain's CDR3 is CASEGGREQYF. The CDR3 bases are TGTGCCAGTGAGGGAGGGCGCGAGCAGTACTTC.

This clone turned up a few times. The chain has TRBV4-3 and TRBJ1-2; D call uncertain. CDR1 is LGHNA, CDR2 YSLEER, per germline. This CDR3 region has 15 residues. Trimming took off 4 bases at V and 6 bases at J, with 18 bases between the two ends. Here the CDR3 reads CASSREQDRRNGYTF. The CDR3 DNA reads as TGCGCCAGCAGCCGTGAGCAGGATCGGCGAAATGGCTACACCTTC.

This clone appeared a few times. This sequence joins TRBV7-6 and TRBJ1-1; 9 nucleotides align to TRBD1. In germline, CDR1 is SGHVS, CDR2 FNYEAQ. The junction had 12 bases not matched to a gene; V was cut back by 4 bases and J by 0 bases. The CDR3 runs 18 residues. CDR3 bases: TGTGCCAGCAGCTACACAGGGGGCCTAAGGGGCATGAACACTGAAGCTTTCTTT. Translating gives CASSYTGGLRGMNTEAFF.

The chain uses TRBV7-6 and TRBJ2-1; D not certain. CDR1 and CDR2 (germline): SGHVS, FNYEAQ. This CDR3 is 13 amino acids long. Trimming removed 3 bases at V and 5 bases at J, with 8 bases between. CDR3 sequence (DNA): TGTGCCAGCAGCTTGGGTCATAACAATGAGCAGTTCTTC. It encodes CASSLGHNNEQFF. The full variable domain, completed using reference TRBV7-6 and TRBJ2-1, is GAGVSQSPRYKVTKRGQDVALRCDPISGHVSLYWYRQALGQGPEFLTYFNYEAQQDKSGLPNDRFSAERPEGSISTLTIQRTEQRDSAMYRCASSLGHNNEQFFGPGTRLTVL.

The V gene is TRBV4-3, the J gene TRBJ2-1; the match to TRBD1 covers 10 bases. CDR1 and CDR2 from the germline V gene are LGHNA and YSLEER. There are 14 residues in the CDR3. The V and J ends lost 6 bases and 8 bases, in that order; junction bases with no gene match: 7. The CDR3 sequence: CASSWDRGSDEQFF. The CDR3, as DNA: TGCGCCAGCAGTTGGGACAGGGGAAGCGATGAGCAGTTCTTC.

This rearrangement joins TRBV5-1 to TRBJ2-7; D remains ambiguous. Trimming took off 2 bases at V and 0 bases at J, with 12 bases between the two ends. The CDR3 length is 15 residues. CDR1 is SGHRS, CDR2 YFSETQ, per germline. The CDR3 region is CASSFTDPSSYEQYF. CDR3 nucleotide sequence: TGCGCCAGCAGCTTCACTGACCCGAGCTCCTACGAGCAGTACTTC.

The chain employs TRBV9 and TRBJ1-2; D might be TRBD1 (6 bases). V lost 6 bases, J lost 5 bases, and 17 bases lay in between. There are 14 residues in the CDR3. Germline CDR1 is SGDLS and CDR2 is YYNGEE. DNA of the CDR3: TGTGCCAGCAAAGTCCCGGGGGCATCGTATGGCTACACCTTC. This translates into CASKVPGASYGYTF.

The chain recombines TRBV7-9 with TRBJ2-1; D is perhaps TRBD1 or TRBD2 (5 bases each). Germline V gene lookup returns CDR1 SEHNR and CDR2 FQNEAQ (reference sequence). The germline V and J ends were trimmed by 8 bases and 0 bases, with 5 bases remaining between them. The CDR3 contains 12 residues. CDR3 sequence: CASGGSYNEQFF. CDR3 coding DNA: TGTGCCAGCGGGGGCTCCTACAATGAGCAGTTCTTC.

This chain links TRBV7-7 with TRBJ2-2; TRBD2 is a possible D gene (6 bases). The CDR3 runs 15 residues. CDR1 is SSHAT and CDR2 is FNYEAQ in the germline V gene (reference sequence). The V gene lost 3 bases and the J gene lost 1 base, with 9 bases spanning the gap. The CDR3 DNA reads TGTGCCAGCAGCTTGGGGGGATTGAACACCGGGGAGCTGTTTTTT. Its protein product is CASSLGGLNTGELFF.